The 19 T cell receptor beta chains reported below all come from one sample, sequenced in a study of blood T cell repertoires in COVID-19. Only in-frame clones appear in the TCRdb table, and some are missing; sequencing was by immunoSEQ multiplex PCR. The sample lists about 61,000 clones, roughly 90% seen once, with around a fifth in the top ten. Source material: peripheral blood. The receptor source for this set is a woman between 50 and 59 years old with active or convalescent COVID-19.

The chain joins TRBV5-5 to TRBJ2-1, with no clear D. Germline V gives CDR1 SGHKS, CDR2 YYEKEE (reference sequence). Deletions cut 4 bases from V and 8 bases from J, with 19 bases between. The CDR3 spans 15 residues. The CDR3 sequence is CASSRLPGGGYEQFF. For the CDR3, the DNA is TGTGCCAGCAGCCGATTACCTGGTGGCGGCTATGAGCAGTTCTTC. Using reference TRBV5-5 and TRBJ2-1 for the parts outside the CDR3, the full variable domain is DAGVTQSPTHLIKTRGQQVTLRCSPISGHKSVSWYQQVLGQGPQFIFQYYEKEERGRGNFPDRFSARQFPNYSSELNVNALLLGDSALYLCASSRLPGGGYEQFFGPGTRLTVL.

The genes are TRBV10-3 and TRBJ2-3; TRBD2 agrees at 13 bases. The CDR3 sequence is 17 residues long. The V and J ends lost 0 bases and 2 bases, in that order; junction bases with no gene match: 2. The V gene's germline CDR1 is ENHRY and CDR2 SYGVKD. CDR3 nucleotide sequence: TGTGCCATCAGTGAGTCGACTAGCGGGAGGCCCACAGATACGCAGTATTTT. Translation: CAISESTSGRPTDTQYF.

V gene TRBV12-3 or TRBV12-4 combines with J gene TRBJ2-7; D may be TRBD1 (6 bases). The CDR3 has 12 amino acids. The V end lost 6 bases, the J end lost 1 base, and 7 bases lay between the germline ends. In DNA, the CDR3 is TGTGCCAGCAGAACAGGGTCCTACGAGCAGTACTTC. Amino acids: CASRTGSYEQYF.

The CDR3: CASSLVGMLSGTGVVGYTF. CDR3 sequence (DNA): TGTGCCAGCAGCTTGGTGGGGATGTTATCCGGGACAGGGGTGGTTGGCTACACCTTC. V gene TRBV5-4 combines with J gene TRBJ1-2, with 10 bases fitting TRBD1. Germline V CDR1 and CDR2: SGHNT, YYREEE (reference sequence). The length of the CDR3 is 19 residues. The junction had 18 bases not matched to a gene; V was cut back by 0 bases and J by 7 bases.

V gene TRBV5-5 combines with J gene TRBJ2-7, with 10 bases identical to TRBD2. Germline V gene lookup returns CDR1 SGHKS and CDR2 YYEKEE (reference sequence). The CDR3 length is 17 residues. J gave up 2 bases and V 3 bases, and 11 bases lay outside the gene matches. As DNA, the CDR3 is TGTGCCAGCAGCTCAATGTCTAGCGGGAGCCGACCCTACGAGCAGTACTTC. This gives the protein CASSSMSSGSRPYEQYF.

This clone appeared many times. V and J are TRBV11-2 and TRBJ1-6, with 8 bases that match TRBD1. V was clipped by 1 base and J by 3 bases; unmatched bases: 8. The V gene's germline CDR1 is SGHAT and CDR2 FQNNGV. The CDR3 is 18 amino acids. CDR3 in DNA: TGTGCCAGCAGCTTAGCCCTGTCGACAGGGGTCTATAATTCACCCCTCCACTTT. Protein sequence: CASSLALSTGVYNSPLHF.

The chain joins TRBV18 to TRBJ2-1, with 12 bases matching TRBD2. The CDR3 is 16 amino acids. The V segment lost 3 bases and the J segment 7 bases; nucleotides outside the gene matches: 7. Per germline, CDR1 KGHSH and CDR2 LQKENI. CDR3 nucleotides: TGTGCCAGCTCACCTACTAGACTAGCGGGAGTGAATGAGCAGTTCTTC. Translation: CASSPTRLAGVNEQFF. The complete variable domain, with remaining parts taken from reference TRBV18 and TRBJ2-1, reads NAGVMQNPRHLVRRRGQEARLRCSPMKGHSHVYWYRQLPEEGLKFMVYLQKENIIDESGMPKERFSAEFPKEGPSILRIQQVVRGDSAAYFCASSPTRLAGVNEQFFGPGTRLTVL.

The rearrangement joins TRBV2 to TRBJ2-6; D might be TRBD1 (5 bases). The germline V gene encodes CDR1 SNHLY and CDR2 FYNNEI. The V end was cut by 4 bases, the J end by 1 base, with 14 bases between. This CDR3 has 17 amino acids. Here the CDR3 reads CASSADIVRSGANVLTF. The CDR3, as DNA: TGTGCCAGCAGTGCGGACATTGTACGATCTGGGGCCAACGTCCTGACTTTC. Using reference TRBV2 and TRBJ2-6 for the parts outside the CDR3, the full variable domain is EPEVTQTPSHQVTQMGQEVILRCVPISNHLYFYWYRQILGQKVEFLVSFYNNEISEKSEIFDDQFSVERPDGSNFTLKIRSTKLEDSAMYFCASSADIVRSGANVLTFGAGSRLTVL.

The chain combines TRBV2 with TRBJ2-2, with TRBD2 matching 7 bases. The V and J ends lost 10 bases and 7 bases, in that order; junction bases with no gene match: 12. From germline, CDR1 is SNHLY and CDR2 FYNNEI. This CDR3 is built from 14 residues. CDR3 sequence: CATAGRLRGGELFF. In DNA, the CDR3 is TGTGCCACAGCCGGGAGGCTTAGGGGCGGGGAGCTGTTTTTT.

This clone was seen a handful of times. The genes are TRBV4-1 and TRBJ1-2, with 7 positions matching TRBD1. V shed 2 bases, J shed 6 bases, and the junction held 9 bases outside the gene matches. This CDR3 is built from 15 residues. In germline, CDR1 is MGHRA, CDR2 YSYEKL. Here the CDR3 reads CASSQPTGRRDGYTF. The CDR3, as DNA: TGCGCCAGCAGCCAACCGACAGGGCGAAGAGATGGCTACACCTTC.

The rearrangement joins TRBV1 to TRBJ2-7; the table's D call TRBD2 went unverified against the DNA. TRBV1 represents a pseudogene. This CDR3 has 19 residues. CDR3 loop: CTSTLPGLAGGTDFYEQYF. DNA for the CDR3: TGCACCAGCACATTACCGGGACTAGCGGGAGGAACCGACTTCTACGAGCAGTACTTC.

The rearrangement uses TRBV9 and TRBJ2-7; 7 bases align to TRBD1. Germline CDR1 is SGDLS and CDR2 is YYNGEE. The CDR3 consists of 13 residues. V shed 3 bases, J shed 3 bases, and the junction held 3 bases outside the gene matches. The CDR3 spells CASSEGTDYEQYF. DNA for the CDR3: TGTGCCAGCAGCGAAGGGACAGACTACGAGCAGTACTTC. Drawing the rest from reference TRBV9 and TRBJ2-7, the complete variable domain is DSGVTQTPKHLITATGQRVTLRCSPRSGDLSVYWYQQSLDQGLQFLIQYYNGEERAKGNILERFSAQQFPDLHSELNLSSLELGDSALYFCASSEGTDYEQYFGPGTRLTVT.

The gene calls are TRBV10-1 and TRBJ2-3, with 7 positions matching TRBD1. Trimming took 6 bases from V and 0 from J; bases not matched to a gene: 9. From germline, CDR1 is WNHNN and CDR2 SYGVQD (reference sequence). The CDR3 extends over 16 amino acids. CDR3 residues: CASRAGQASSTDTQYF. CDR3 bases: TGCGCCAGCAGGGCCGGACAGGCCTCTAGCACAGATACGCAGTATTTT.

The V gene is TRBV18, the J gene TRBJ1-5; D gene ambiguous. CDR3 size: 15 residues. CDR1 KGHSH and CDR2 LQKENI come from the germline V gene. The V gene lost 2 bases and the J gene lost 3 bases, with 11 bases spanning the gap. As DNA, the CDR3 is TGTGCCAGCTCACCAGACTTACTGACCAATCAGCCCCAGCATTTT. This gives the protein CASSPDLLTNQPQHF.

This clone has only one observation. CDR3 bases: TGTGCCAGTAGTATTGGAGTATGGGGACAGGGTTACAATGAGCAGTTCTTC. Amino acids: CASSIGVWGQGYNEQFF. J is TRBJ2-1 and V is TRBV19, with 9 bases identical to TRBD1. This CDR3 region has 17 residues. Germline loops: CDR1 LNHDA, CDR2 SQIVND (reference sequence). V shed 3 bases and J 4 bases; nucleotides not matched to a gene: 10. Drawing the rest from reference TRBV19 and TRBJ2-1, the complete variable domain is DGGITQSPKYLFRKEGQNVTLSCEQNLNHDAMYWYRQDPGQGLRLIYYSQIVNDFQKGDIAEGYSVSREKKESFPLTVTSAQKNPTAFYLCASSIGVWGQGYNEQFFGPGTRLTVL.

The chain links TRBV29-1 to TRBJ1-2, with 7 bases aligning to TRBD1. This CDR3 spans 13 amino acids. Germline V CDR1 and CDR2: SQVTM, ANQGSEA. The ends lost 7 bases at V and 2 bases at J; junction bases unmatched: 7. The CDR3 loop reads CSARGDRNYGYTF. The CDR3, as DNA: TGCAGCGCTAGGGGGGACAGAAACTATGGCTACACCTTC.

V gene TRBV6-6 combines with J gene TRBJ2-5; 11 positions agree with TRBD1. Germline V gene lookup returns CDR1 MNHNY and CDR2 SVGAGI (reference sequence). CDR3 size: 17 residues. V gave up 5 bases and J gave up 7 bases; unmatched junction bases: 15. CDR3 protein: CASSPSLDRGRLGTQYF. In nucleotides, the CDR3 is TGTGCCAGCAGTCCCTCATTGGACAGGGGGCGGTTAGGGACCCAGTACTTC.

V is TRBV5-4 and J is TRBJ1-1; 10 bases line up with TRBD1. Germline-derived CDR1 and CDR2 are SGHNT and YYREEE (reference sequence). CDR3 size: 14 residues. After removal of 3 bases from V and 6 bases from J, the junction contained 5 bases not matched to a gene. CDR3: CASSSGTGEPEAFF. The DNA for the CDR3 is TGTGCCAGCAGCTCGGGGACAGGGGAACCTGAAGCTTTCTTT. Filled out from reference TRBV5-4 and TRBJ1-1, the complete variable domain reads ETGVTQSPTHLIKTRGQQVTLRCSSQSGHNTVSWYQQALGQGPQFIFQYYREEENGRGNFPPRFSGLQFPNYSSELNVNALELDDSALYLCASSSGTGEPEAFFGQGTRLTVV.

This clone was counted between two and nine times. The V call is TRBV3-1 (or the pseudogene TRBV3-2), the J call TRBJ1-6; D not certain. Germline-derived CDR1 and CDR2 are LGHDT and YNNKEL (reference sequence). The CDR3 spans 16 residues. V lost 2 bases and J 0 bases, leaving 8 bases between the germline ends. CDR3 sequence: CASSQSPSSYNSPLHF. CDR3 nucleotide sequence: TGTGCCAGCAGCCAATCGCCGAGCTCCTATAATTCACCCCTCCACTTT.